The next 7 T cell receptor beta chains were all read from a single sample in a study of blood T cells in healthy people across ages. The second PCR ran about 6 to 12 cycles with a sample-barcoded 5' primer and J-beta primers. TCRdb ran MiXCR on the 5' RACE reads and lists one entry per CDR3 protein. The table shows 850,000 to 950,000 distinct CDR3 sequences, with around 26% occurring only once. What was sequenced was blood. The receptor set was obtained from a woman older than 75 in good health.

This chain connects TRBV6-5 to TRBJ1-5, with D unclear. The CDR3 totals 12 residues. Deletions cut 5 bases from V and 6 bases from J, with 8 bases between. Germline V gene sequence: CDR1 MNHEY, CDR2 SVGAGI. The CDR3 DNA reads TGTGCCAGCAGTCGGGATGGTCAGCCCCAGCATTTT. Translating gives CASSRDGQPQHF.

This clonotype was seen a handful of times. This rearrangement joins TRBV5-1 to TRBJ1-2; the D is unclear. Germline values: CDR1 SGHRS, CDR2 YFSETQ. The CDR3 consists of 14 residues. Trimming shortened V by 1 base and J by 1 base, and 8 bases separated the two germline ends. CDR3 in DNA: TGCGCCAGCAGCTTGCAGGCCAATAACTATGGCTACACCTTC. It is translated as CASSLQANNYGYTF.

In this sample, this clonotype turned up a few times. The rearrangement uses TRBV5-1 and TRBJ1-6; D is undetermined. CDR1 and CDR2 from the germline V gene are SGHRS and YFSETQ. Trimming cost V 3 bases and J 0 bases, with 13 bases left between them. This CDR3 contains 17 residues. Here the CDR3 reads CASSWTDRSSYNSPLHF. The CDR3 DNA follows: TGCGCCAGCAGCTGGACGGATCGAAGCTCCTATAATTCACCCCTCCACTTT. Combining the CDR3 with reference TRBV5-1 and TRBJ1-6 gives the whole variable domain KAGVTQTPRYLIKTRGQQVTLSCSPISGHRSVSWYQQTPGQGLQFLFEYFSETQRNKGNFPGRFSGRQFSNSRSEMNVSTLELGDSALYLCASSWTDRSSYNSPLHFGNGTRLTVT.

This clonotype has only a few counts. The genes are TRBV6-1 and TRBJ2-3; D is perhaps TRBD2 (7 bases). CDR1 and CDR2 from the germline V gene are MNHNS and SASEGT. The germline V and J ends were trimmed by 8 bases and 3 bases, with 21 bases remaining between them. The CDR3 contains 16 residues. CDR3: CASRLGGGALTDTQYF. For the CDR3, the DNA is TGTGCCAGCCGCTTGGGGGGGGGGGCCCTAACAGATACGCAGTATTTT.

This clonotype was seen a handful of times. The gene calls are TRBV7-2 and TRBJ1-1; D is uncertain. CDR1 is SGHTA and CDR2 is FQGNSA in the germline V gene. CDR3 length: 15 amino acids. V was shortened by 5 bases and J by 2 bases, with 15 bases between the two germline ends. The CDR3 here is CASSTPRHGNTEAFF. CDR3 nucleotides: TGTGCCAGCAGCACCCCAAGACATGGAAACACTGAAGCTTTCTTT.

This clonotype has ten or more counts. The CDR3 sequence: CAISENPSGVSYNEQFF. The CDR3 nucleotides read TGTGCCATCAGTGAGAATCCGAGCGGGGTATCCTACAATGAGCAGTTCTTC. The chain links TRBV10-3 to TRBJ2-1; 7 nucleotides align to TRBD2. Germline V gives CDR1 ENHRY, CDR2 SYGVKD. V gave up 2 bases and J gave up 1 base; unmatched junction bases: 8. This CDR3 is built from 17 residues.

J is TRBJ2-4 and V is TRBV11-3; the D call may be TRBD1 or TRBD2 (5 bases each). CDR3 length equals 16 residues. V dropped 1 base and J dropped 8 bases, with 18 bases sitting between them. Germline CDR1 SGHNT, CDR2 YENEEA. CDR3 in amino acids: CASSLGSGTGVDIQYF. The CDR3 DNA sequence: TGTGCCAGCAGCTTAGGATCAGGGACCGGCGTGGACATTCAGTACTTC.